The 24 T cell receptor beta chains reported below all come from one sample, sequenced in a study of shared clonotypes between healthy human individuals. Profiling relied on immunoSEQ multiplex PCR, and the TCRdb table lists in-frame clones only, not all of them. The sample comprises under 600,000 clones, about 80% of which are singletons, and about 12% rests with the top ten. Sequencing used PBMCs. Receptors were obtained from a woman between 40 and 50 years old in good health. Some clones in this sample may be carry-over from other donors' samples.

This chain joins TRBV9 and TRBJ1-1; D ambiguous. Germline V gene sequence: CDR1 SGDLS, CDR2 YYNGEE. The V end lost 0 bases, the J end lost 1 base, and 16 bases lay between the germline ends. This CDR3 spans 17 amino acids. The CDR3 region has the DNA TGTGCCAGCAGCGTAGCTACTCATGGGGTTGGGAACACTGAAGCTTTCTTT. This translates into CASSVATHGVGNTEAFF.

The CDR3 DNA reads as TGTGCCAGCAGCCCCGGGACTAGGGAGACCCAGTACTTC. Translated: CASSPGTRETQYF. The V call is TRBV11-3, the J call TRBJ2-5; 8 positions match TRBD2. The germline V gene has CDR1 SGHNT and CDR2 YENEEA. The junction had 4 bases not matched to a gene; V was cut back by 5 bases and J by 5 bases. The CDR3 runs 13 residues.

The V gene is TRBV7-9, the J gene TRBJ2-5; D remains unclear. Near its end, the DNA agrees better with TRBJ2-7, so the J call may be wrong. In germline, CDR1 is SEHNR, CDR2 FQNEAQ (reference sequence). The CDR3 runs to 12 residues. The CDR3 protein is CASSPMSYEQYF. The CDR3 DNA reads as TGTGCCAGCAGCCCAATGTCCTACGAGCAGTACTTC.

The chain is built from TRBV5-1 and TRBJ1-4; TRBD1 is a possible D gene (5 bases). The germline CDR1 and CDR2 sequences are SGHRS and YFSETQ. The length of the CDR3 is 15 residues. V was shortened by 4 bases and J by 3 bases, with 13 bases between the two germline ends. CDR3 sequence reads: CASSPTGTANEKLFF. DNA for the CDR3: TGCGCCAGCAGCCCGACCGGGACGGCTAATGAAAAACTGTTTTTT.

In this sample, this clone turned up a few times. The gene calls are TRBV7-2 and TRBJ2-1; 10 bases are shared with TRBD2. The CDR3 runs to 15 residues. Per the germline V gene, CDR1 is SGHTA and CDR2 is FQGNSA. The junction had 5 bases not matched to a gene; V was cut back by 3 bases and J by 6 bases. CDR3: CASSLFRLAGNEQFF. CDR3 coding DNA: TGTGCCAGCAGCTTGTTTAGACTAGCGGGCAATGAGCAGTTCTTC.

Regarding this clone: Being one base from a much bigger clone, this may be a read error. This chain connects TRBV7-3 to TRBJ2-2, with TRBD2 identical over 9 bases. Losses at the gene ends were 2 bases for V and 6 bases for J; bases not matched to a gene: 4. The CDR3 length is 15 residues. The germline CDR1 and CDR2 sequences are SGHTA and FQGTGA. As DNA, the CDR3 is TGTGCCAGCAGCTTAGTCCTAGCGGGACCCGGGGAGCTGTTTTTT. Amino acids: CASSLVLAGPGELFF.

The gene calls are TRBV9 and TRBJ2-7; TRBD2 matches 7 bases. The CDR3 is 15 residues long. Germline loops: CDR1 SGDLS, CDR2 YYNGEE. Germline trimming cut 3 bases from V and 6 bases from J; bases unmatched to any gene: 12. In DNA, the CDR3 is TGTGCCAGCAGCGCAACAGGTTCTGCGGGAGTCGAGCAGTACTTC. It codes for CASSATGSAGVEQYF.

The gene calls are TRBV6-1 and TRBJ2-5; 14 bases map to TRBD2. V lost 4 bases to trimming and J lost 3 bases; unmatched junction nucleotides: 4. The CDR3 has 16 residues. Germline CDR1 MNHNS, CDR2 SASEGT. The CDR3 region has the DNA TGTGCCAGCAGTGTAAGACTAGCGGGAGGGGAAGAGACCCAGTACTTC. Residues: CASSVRLAGGEETQYF.

The rearrangement joins TRBV7-9 to TRBJ1-2, with D uncertain. The germline gives CDR1 SEHNR, CDR2 FQNEAQ (reference sequence). V was cut by 1 base and J by 1 base, with 7 bases left in between. The CDR3 spans 14 residues. The CDR3 DNA reads TGTGCCAGCAGCTTAGGGCACCTTAACTATGGCTACACCTTC. This sequence encodes CASSLGHLNYGYTF.

This sequence joins TRBV18 and TRBJ2-1; 7 bases agree with TRBD2. This CDR3 has 15 amino acids. The germline V gene has CDR1 KGHSH and CDR2 LQKENI. The junction had 7 bases not matched to a gene; V was cut back by 8 bases and J by 0 bases. The CDR3 region has the DNA TGTGCCAGCCGTACTAGCGTCAGCTCCTACAATGAGCAGTTCTTC. It is translated as CASRTSVSSYNEQFF.

The V gene is TRBV29-1, the J gene TRBJ1-3; D perhaps matches TRBD1 (5 bases). Germline CDR1 SQVTM, CDR2 ANQGSEA. The ends were cut back, 6 bases at V and 0 bases at J, with 12 bases in the middle. The CDR3 contains 14 residues. CDR3 bases: TGCAGCGTAGCAAACAGGAGCTCTGGAAACACCATATATTTT. As protein: CSVANRSSGNTIYF.

This clone was seen only a few times. V gene TRBV18 combines with J gene TRBJ2-2; 10 bases agree with TRBD1. CDR3 length equals 15 residues. Losses at the gene ends were 0 bases for V and 7 bases for J; bases not matched to a gene: 2. In germline, CDR1 is KGHSH, CDR2 LQKENI. In nucleotides, the CDR3 is TGTGCCAGCTCACCACCGGGACAGGGGAACGGGGAGCTGTTTTTT. Translated: CASSPPGQGNGELFF.

V usage is TRBV28 and J usage is TRBJ2-5, with 7 positions matching TRBD1. Trimming at V came to 2 bases and at J to 11 bases, leaving 11 bases not matched to a gene. The CDR3 totals 14 residues. The V gene's germline CDR1 is MDHEN and CDR2 SYDVKM. The CDR3 DNA reads as TGTGCCAGCAGTTTAAACAGGGGCGTCGGGGAGCAGTACTTC. Its protein product is CASSLNRGVGEQYF.

The chain uses TRBV19 and TRBJ2-1; D is possibly TRBD1 or TRBD2 (5 bases each). Germline V lookup: CDR1 LNHDA, CDR2 SQIVND (reference sequence). V lost 6 bases and J lost 4, with 19 bases in between. The CDR3 extends over 16 amino acids. This CDR3 is CASRPPGPLQYNEQFF. The DNA for the CDR3 is TGTGCCAGTAGACCTCCGGGACCACTGCAATACAATGAGCAGTTCTTC.

The V call is TRBV6-4, the J call TRBJ2-2; the D is unclear. Looked up from germline, CDR1 is MRHNA and CDR2 is SNTAGT. CDR3 size: 14 residues. V gave up 4 bases and J gave up 4 bases, with 10 bases separating them. CDR3 sequence: CASSVLGTTGELFF. The CDR3, as DNA: TGTGCCAGCAGTGTTCTAGGTACCACCGGGGAGCTGTTTTTT.

This clone has a handful of counts. The rearrangement links TRBV6-6 to TRBJ1-5; TRBD1 is a possible D gene (6 bases). V lost 4 bases and J 4 bases, leaving 11 bases between the germline ends. Germline lookup yields CDR1 MNHNY and CDR2 SVGAGI (reference sequence). The CDR3 is made up of 14 amino acids. CDR3 coding DNA: TGTGCCAGCAGTTCCCGACAGGAAAATCAGCCCCAGCATTTT. It codes for CASSSRQENQPQHF.

The rearrangement links TRBV7-9 to TRBJ2-1; possibly TRBD2 for D (5 bases). V shed 4 bases and J shed 5 bases, with 6 bases lying between them. The length of the CDR3 is 12 residues. Germline CDR1 reads SEHNR; CDR2 reads FQNEAQ (reference sequence). CDR3 DNA: TGTGCCAGCAGCTCGGGAAACAATGAGCAGTTCTTC. This codes for CASSSGNNEQFF.

This clone was seen a single time. J is TRBJ1-1 and V is TRBV6-6; the D gene is possibly TRBD1 (5 bases). Looked up from germline, CDR1 is MNHNY and CDR2 is SVGAGI (reference sequence). This CDR3 comprises 16 residues. Trimming took 4 bases from V and 0 from J, leaving 15 bases between them. The CDR3 region is CASSLGSGGLNTEAFF. CDR3 DNA sequence: TGTGCCAGCAGTTTGGGTTCTGGGGGTTTGAACACTGAAGCTTTCTTT.

The chain uses TRBV18 and TRBJ1-1; possibly TRBD1 for D (6 bases). Germline CDR1 is KGHSH and CDR2 is LQKENI. This CDR3 has 15 residues. The V end was cut by 0 bases, the J end by 4 bases, with 12 bases between. The CDR3 DNA follows: TGTGCCAGCTCACCACCGGGACACTCGGGCACTGAAGCTTTCTTT. It encodes CASSPPGHSGTEAFF.

The genes are TRBV2 and TRBJ1-1; D may be TRBD1 (6 bases). This CDR3 has 14 residues. The germline V gene encodes CDR1 SNHLY and CDR2 FYNNEI. V lost 4 bases to trimming and J lost 3 bases, with 12 bases between them. CDR3 loop: CASSVGGSDTEAFF. Written as DNA, the CDR3 is TGTGCCAGCAGTGTCGGGGGCTCGGACACTGAAGCTTTCTTT.

This clone was seen more than once but under ten times. The rearrangement joins TRBV6-5 to TRBJ2-1; no firm D call. V was shortened by 2 bases and J by 2 bases, with 7 bases between the two germline ends. CDR1 is MNHEY, CDR2 SVGAGI, per germline. The CDR3 sequence is 14 residues long. The CDR3 DNA reads TGTGCCAGCAGTTACACCCGAACCTACAATGAGCAGTTCTTC. This codes for CASSYTRTYNEQFF.

The chain recombines TRBV5-4 with TRBJ2-3; D might be TRBD2 (7 bases). CDR3 size: 13 residues. From germline, CDR1 is SGHNT and CDR2 YYREEE (reference sequence). Between the trimmed V and J ends, which lost 10 bases and 0 bases, there was a span of 12 bases. CDR3 residues: CASGGESTDTQYF. CDR3 DNA: TGTGCCTCGGGGGGCGAGAGCACAGATACGCAGTATTTT.

This clone was detected only a few times. V usage is TRBV30 and J usage is TRBJ1-1; 7 nucleotides line up with TRBD1. The CDR3 totals 11 residues. V gave up 4 bases and J gave up 8 bases; unmatched junction bases: 4. From germline, CDR1 is GTSNPN and CDR2 SVGIG (reference sequence). This chain's CDR3 is CAWNGRGEAFF. Written as DNA, the CDR3 is TGTGCCTGGAACGGCAGGGGGGAAGCTTTCTTT.

V is TRBV5-6 and J is TRBJ2-5; 12 nucleotides align to TRBD1. Germline CDR1 and CDR2: SGHDT and YYEEEE. The ends lost 4 bases at V and 5 bases at J; junction bases unmatched: 6. The CDR3 runs to 15 residues. CDR3 bases: TGTGCCAGCAGCGGAGGGACAGGGGGCTCGGAGACCCAGTACTTC. The encoded protein is CASSGGTGGSETQYF.